The 17 T cell receptor beta chains below all came from one sample that was sequenced in a study of T cell responses to AZD1222 COVID-19 vaccine. Here immunoSEQ multiplex PCR was the method, and the copy in TCRdb shows in-frame clones only, minus some. The sample contains roughly 150,000 clones, 85% to 95% of which appear only once. This sample comprised peripheral blood, obtained 28 days after the second AZD1222 dose. These receptors came from an adult who received the AZD1222 COVID-19 vaccine.

The rearrangement links TRBV28 to TRBJ2-7; D is perhaps TRBD2 (6 bases). This CDR3 contains 14 residues. The germline V gene has CDR1 MDHEN and CDR2 SYDVKM. V was cut by 5 bases and J by 1 base, with 12 bases left in between. CDR3 loop: CASSAPGLSYEQYF. DNA of the CDR3: TGTGCCAGCAGTGCCCCGGGACTGTCCTACGAGCAGTACTTC.

The V and J genes are TRBV19 and TRBJ2-1; D possibly corresponds to TRBD2 (5 bases). The CDR3 spans 15 residues. The germline V gene has CDR1 LNHDA and CDR2 SQIVND (reference sequence). Between the trimmed V and J ends, which lost 3 bases and 5 bases, there was a span of 14 bases. The CDR3 reads CASSIIVAGHNEQFF. For the CDR3, the DNA is TGTGCCAGTAGTATTATCGTGGCGGGTCACAATGAGCAGTTCTTC.

The CDR3 nucleotides read TGTGCCAGCAGTTTCACAGGGTCTCCCTCCTACGAGCAGTACTTC. Translation gives CASSFTGSPSYEQYF. The rearrangement links TRBV28 to TRBJ2-7; maybe TRBD1 (6 bases). The V gene's germline CDR1 is MDHEN and CDR2 SYDVKM. The V end lost 3 bases, the J end lost 0 bases, and 12 bases lay between the germline ends. The CDR3 sequence is 15 residues long.

V usage is TRBV10-3 and J usage is TRBJ1-1, with D possibly being TRBD1 (6 bases). Per germline, CDR1 ENHRY and CDR2 SYGVKD. Trimming removed 6 bases at V and 6 bases at J, with 20 bases between. The CDR3 contains 15 residues. The DNA for the CDR3 is TGTGCCATCAGGGAATCGATACAGGGACACTCTGAAGCTTTCTTT. Translation gives CAIRESIQGHSEAFF.

The rearrangement uses TRBV19 and TRBJ1-5; D not certain. This CDR3 region has 13 residues. V was pared by 5 bases and J by 6 bases, with 11 bases between. CDR1 is LNHDA, CDR2 SQIVND, per germline (reference sequence). The CDR3: CASSQRGGQPQHF. DNA of the CDR3: TGTGCCAGTAGTCAACGGGGAGGTCAGCCCCAGCATTTT.

The J gene is TRBJ1-4, the V gene TRBV20-1, with unresolved D. This CDR3 has 12 amino acids. Germline V gene lookup returns CDR1 DFQATT and CDR2 SNEGSKA (reference sequence). Trimming took 3 bases from V and 4 from J, leaving 6 bases between them. The DNA of the CDR3 is TGCAGTGCTAGTCAGATTAATGAAAAACTGTTTTTT. It translates to CSASQINEKLFF.

The DNA of the CDR3 is TGTGCCAGCTCACCACAAGACAAAAGCGGAGGCTACACCTTC. Protein sequence: CASSPQDKSGGYTF. V is TRBV18 and J is TRBJ1-2, with D uncertain. This CDR3 comprises 14 residues. Trimming took off 1 base at V and 8 bases at J, with 14 bases between the two ends. The germline V gene encodes CDR1 KGHSH and CDR2 LQKENI.

The chain carries TRBV4-1 and TRBJ1-2, with D possibly TRBD1 on 6 matching bases. The CDR3 is 17 amino acids. Trimming took 1 base from V and 0 from J, leaving 15 bases between them. Germline V gene lookup returns CDR1 MGHRA and CDR2 YSYEKL. The CDR3 coding sequence is TGCGCCAGCAGCCAAGTGGGGTTAGGGGGAGCTAACTATGGCTACACCTTC. Protein: CASSQVGLGGANYGYTF.

This chain uses TRBV9 with TRBJ2-5, with D tentatively TRBD1 or TRBD2 (5 bases each). The CDR3 spans 14 residues. The V gene lost 0 bases and the J gene lost 5 bases, with 11 bases spanning the gap. CDR1 is SGDLS, CDR2 YYNGEE, per germline. CDR3 DNA sequence: TGTGCCAGCAGCGTAGGGGACGTCCGGGAGACCCAGTACTTC. Its protein product is CASSVGDVRETQYF.

The chain has TRBV19 and TRBJ2-1; 14 bases align to TRBD2. The V segment lost 9 bases and the J segment 9 bases; nucleotides outside the gene matches: 10. The CDR3 sequence is 15 residues long. Looked up from germline, CDR1 is LNHDA and CDR2 is SQIVND (reference sequence). The CDR3 coding sequence is TGTGCCAGCACCCTGACTAGCGGGGGGGCGGGTGAGCAGTTCTTC. It is translated as CASTLTSGGAGEQFF.

The rearrangement links TRBV30 to TRBJ2-3, with D perhaps TRBD1 (5 bases). The CDR3 runs 12 residues. Germline V gene data show CDR1 as GTSNPN and CDR2 as SVGIG (reference sequence). Trimming pared 2 bases from V and 4 bases from J, leaving 7 bases between. The CDR3 DNA follows: TGTGCCTGGAGTTCAGGGTCAGATACGCAGTATTTT. It encodes CAWSSGSDTQYF.

The chain joins TRBV9 to TRBJ2-3; D gene uncertain. This CDR3 region has 13 residues. The germline V gene encodes CDR1 SGDLS and CDR2 YYNGEE. The V end lost 0 bases, the J end lost 0 bases, and 2 bases lay between the germline ends. In DNA form, the CDR3 reads TGTGCCAGCAGCGTAGCTAGCACAGATACGCAGTATTTT. It specifies CASSVASTDTQYF.

In this sample, this clone turned up once. The sample contains more than one DNA sequence encoding this CDR3. This sequence joins TRBV3-1 (or the pseudogene TRBV3-2) and TRBJ1-1; D is undetermined. The CDR3 length is 13 residues. Trimming took off 0 bases at V and 5 bases at J, with 7 bases between the two ends. Germline V gene sequence: CDR1 LGHDT, CDR2 YNNKEL (reference sequence). In DNA, the CDR3 is TGTGCCAGCAGCCAAGAAGGAGGGACTGAAGCTTTCTTT. Its protein product is CASSQEGGTEAFF.

The chain employs TRBV5-5 and TRBJ1-2; 8 positions match TRBD1. This CDR3 is built from 16 residues. Trimming removed 4 bases from V and 3 bases from J; junction bases left unmatched: 11. Germline CDR1 SGHKS, CDR2 YYEKEE (reference sequence). CDR3 residues: CASSHHPGQGDYGYTF. As DNA, the CDR3 is TGTGCCAGCAGCCACCACCCAGGACAGGGCGACTATGGCTACACCTTC.

A single count supports this clone. The CDR3 DNA reads as TGTGCCAGCAGTTTGGGGGGGGAGCAGTACTTC. Translated: CASSLGGEQYF. V is TRBV12-3 or TRBV12-4 and J is TRBJ2-7; 7 positions match TRBD2. The CDR3 has 11 residues. With V trimmed by 3 bases and J by 7 bases, 0 bases remained unmatched.

This sequence joins TRBV7-2 and TRBJ1-6; the match to TRBD1 covers 9 bases. There are 15 residues in the CDR3. V gave up 5 bases and J gave up 10 bases; unmatched junction bases: 9. In germline, CDR1 is SGHTA, CDR2 FQGNSA. In DNA form, the CDR3 reads TGTGCCAGCAGCCCCTGGACAGGGGATGGCTCACCCCTCCACTTT. Translated: CASSPWTGDGSPLHF.

This clone came up once. The genes are TRBV3-1 (or the pseudogene TRBV3-2) and TRBJ1-1; perhaps TRBD1 as D (5 bases). Germline V gene sequence: CDR1 LGHDT, CDR2 YNNKEL (reference sequence). V lost 1 base and J 1 base, leaving 10 bases between the germline ends. The length of the CDR3 is 15 residues. CDR3 coding DNA: TGTGCCAGCAGCCAAGGATTGGGGGGGAACACTGAAGCTTTCTTT. As protein: CASSQGLGGNTEAFF.